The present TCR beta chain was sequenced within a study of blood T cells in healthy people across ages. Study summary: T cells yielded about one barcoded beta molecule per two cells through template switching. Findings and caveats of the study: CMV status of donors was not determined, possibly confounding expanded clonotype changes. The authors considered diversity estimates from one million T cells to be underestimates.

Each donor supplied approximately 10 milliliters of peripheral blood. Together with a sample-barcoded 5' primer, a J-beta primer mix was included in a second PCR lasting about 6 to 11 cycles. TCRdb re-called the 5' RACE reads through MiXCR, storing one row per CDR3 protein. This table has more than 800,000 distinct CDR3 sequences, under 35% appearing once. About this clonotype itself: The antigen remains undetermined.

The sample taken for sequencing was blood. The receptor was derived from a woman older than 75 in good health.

The CDR3 protein is CASSLVSQGFKNIQYF. DNA for the CDR3: TGTGCCAGCAGCTTAGTTTCCCAGGGCTTTAAAAACATTCAGTACTTC. The gene calls are TRBV7-2 and TRBJ2-4; perhaps TRBD1 as D (5 bases). CDR3 size: 16 residues. Germline V gene data show CDR1 as SGHTA and CDR2 as FQGNSA. The ends were cut back, 1 base at V and 4 bases at J, with 14 bases in the middle. The full variable domain, with the rest looked up from reference TRBV7-2 and TRBJ2-4, is GAGVSQSPSNKVTEKGKDVELRCDPISGHTALYWYRQSLGQGLEFLIYFQGNSAPDKSGLPSDRFSAERTGGSVSTLTIQRTQQEDSAVYLCASSLVSQGFKNIQYFGAGTRLSVL.